These 26 T cell receptor beta chains were all obtained from the same sample, sequenced in a study of long-term antiretroviral therapy in people with HIV. At the survey level, the v3.0 immunoSEQ assay was run. Measured with immunoSEQ multiplex PCR; TCRdb has only the in-frame clones, and not every one. The table has about 16,000 clones, 70% to 90% seen once. Sequenced material: unsorted PBMCs, taken 2.2 to 2.3 years before starting antiretroviral therapy. The receptor set was obtained from a woman between 25 and 40 years old with HIV.

V usage is TRBV7-9 and J usage is TRBJ1-1; D uncertain. V was clipped by 3 bases and J by 1 base, with 6 bases between them. This CDR3 is built from 13 residues. Germline-derived CDR1 and CDR2 are SEHNR and FQNEAQ (reference sequence). CDR3 region: CASSLTQNTEAFF. CDR3 nucleotides: TGTGCCAGCAGCTTGACACAGAACACTGAAGCTTTCTTT.

This clone was detected once. The rearrangement joins TRBV4-2 to TRBJ2-3; D is possibly TRBD1 (6 bases). This CDR3 contains 16 residues. In germline, CDR1 is LGHNA, CDR2 YNFKEQ. Trimming pared 4 bases from V and 2 bases from J, leaving 16 bases between. CDR3 region: CASSPLETGITDTQYF. The CDR3 nucleotides read TGTGCCAGCAGCCCCTTGGAGACAGGAATCACAGATACGCAGTATTTT.

This chain uses TRBV5-4 with TRBJ1-2; the D gene is possibly TRBD1 (6 bases). This CDR3 spans 14 amino acids. The V gene lost 0 bases and the J gene lost 3 bases, with 9 bases spanning the gap. Per the germline V gene, CDR1 is SGHNT and CDR2 is YYREEE (reference sequence). The CDR3 region has the DNA TGTGCCAGCAGCTTGGAGAACAGGGACTATGGCTACACCTTC. Protein product: CASSLENRDYGYTF.

The chain joins TRBV27 to TRBJ1-3, with a possible D match to TRBD1 (5 bases). The V end was cut by 2 bases, the J end by 0 bases, with 8 bases between. The CDR3 runs 15 residues. CDR1 and CDR2 (germline): MNHEY, SMNVEV (reference sequence). The CDR3 nucleotides are TGTGCCAGCAGTTTAGAGGGGAGCTCTGGAAACACCATATATTTT. This encodes CASSLEGSSGNTIYF.

This chain joins TRBV2 and TRBJ1-4; D possibly corresponds to TRBD1 (5 bases). Germline CDR1 is SNHLY and CDR2 is FYNNEI. The CDR3 has 14 residues. V dropped 3 bases and J dropped 3 bases, with 8 bases sitting between them. The CDR3 here is CASSDGQANEKLFF. CDR3 DNA: TGTGCCAGCAGTGACGGACAAGCTAATGAAAAACTGTTTTTT.

The chain carries TRBV30 and TRBJ2-5, with D possibly being TRBD2 (5 bases). V was cut by 3 bases and J by 0 bases, with 11 bases left in between. Germline values: CDR1 GTSNPN, CDR2 SVGIG (reference sequence). The CDR3 runs to 14 residues. CDR3 loop: CAWSRTPDQETQYF. CDR3 DNA sequence: TGTGCCTGGAGCCGGACTCCGGACCAAGAGACCCAGTACTTC.

This sequence joins TRBV2 and TRBJ1-1, with 7 bases that match TRBD1. Trimming took 4 bases from V and 9 from J; bases not matched to a gene: 5. Germline V gene data show CDR1 as SNHLY and CDR2 as FYNNEI. This CDR3 spans 12 amino acids. The CDR3 bases are TGTGCCAGCAGTGGGACAGGCGATCAAGCTTTCTTT. Translated, it gives CASSGTGDQAFF.

This clone came up a few times. J is TRBJ1-2 and V is TRBV7-9, with D possibly matching TRBD1 (6 bases). Trimming removed 5 bases at V and 2 bases at J, with 15 bases between. Germline loops: CDR1 SEHNR, CDR2 FQNEAQ (reference sequence). The CDR3 has 15 amino acids. CDR3 nucleotide sequence: TGTGCCAGCAGCATCCCGAACACAGGGAACTATGGCTACACCTTC. It codes for CASSIPNTGNYGYTF.

The chain joins TRBV5-6 to TRBJ1-6; maybe TRBD1 (6 bases). Germline lookup yields CDR1 SGHDT and CDR2 YYEEEE. Trimming stripped 3 bases from V and 7 bases from J, with 11 bases between. The CDR3 is made up of 14 amino acids. The CDR3 nucleotides are TGTGCCAGCAGCTCAGTTACAGGGAATTCACCCCTCCACTTT. This encodes CASSSVTGNSPLHF.

The chain employs TRBV7-9 and TRBJ2-3, with 13 bases aligning to TRBD2. Losses at the gene ends were 4 bases for V and 5 bases for J; bases not matched to a gene: 3. This CDR3 comprises 15 residues. Germline V gene data show CDR1 as SEHNR and CDR2 as FQNEAQ (reference sequence). CDR3 nucleotides: TGTGCCAGCAGCTCACTAGCGGGGGGGGGAGATACGCAGTATTTT. Its translation: CASSSLAGGGDTQYF.

This clone was recorded only once. The genes are TRBV16 and TRBJ1-2; D unresolved. V dropped 2 bases and J dropped 4 bases, with 5 bases sitting between them. Germline-derived CDR1 and CDR2 are KGHSY and FQNENV. The CDR3 is 12 amino acids. Here the CDR3 DNA reads TGTGCCAGCAGCCAAACGCCCTATGGCTACACCTTC. Protein product: CASSQTPYGYTF.

The V and J genes are TRBV19 and TRBJ1-3; D perhaps matches TRBD1 (5 bases). The V end lost 4 bases, the J end lost 2 bases, and 9 bases lay between the germline ends. Germline assignment: CDR1 LNHDA and CDR2 SQIVND (reference sequence). CDR3 size: 14 residues. The CDR3 loop reads CASSSRTPGNTIYF. The DNA for the CDR3 is TGTGCCAGTAGTAGTCGGACACCTGGAAACACCATATATTTT.

This chain uses TRBV6-4 with TRBJ2-2; the D gene could be TRBD1 or TRBD2 (5 bases each). In germline, CDR1 is MRHNA, CDR2 SNTAGT. V lost 2 bases and J 4 bases, leaving 11 bases between the germline ends. The CDR3 has 15 amino acids. The CDR3 spells CASSDQPGPTGELFF. CDR3 nucleotide sequence: TGTGCCAGCAGTGACCAACCGGGGCCCACCGGGGAGCTGTTTTTT.

This chain connects TRBV9 to TRBJ2-1, with TRBD2 matching 10 bases. With V trimmed by 0 bases and J by 6 bases, 6 bases remained unmatched. This CDR3 region has 16 residues. The germline CDR1 and CDR2 sequences are SGDLS and YYNGEE. This chain's CDR3 is CASSVGILAGVNEQFF. CDR3 in DNA: TGTGCCAGCAGCGTAGGTATTCTAGCGGGGGTCAATGAGCAGTTCTTC.

The genes are TRBV18 and TRBJ2-5; 11 bases line up with TRBD1. The J call could be wrong; TRBJ2-7 is a better fit for the DNA end. The CDR3 spans 13 residues. CDR1 KGHSH and CDR2 LQKENI come from the germline V gene. CDR3 amino acids: CASAGTGGNEQYF. Written as DNA, the CDR3 is TGTGCCAGCGCCGGGACAGGGGGAAACGAGCAGTACTTC.

This chain connects TRBV6-1 to TRBJ1-2; 7 bases fit TRBD1. CDR1 and CDR2 (germline): MNHNS, SASEGT. V lost 0 bases, J lost 4 bases, and 5 bases stayed unmatched. The CDR3 length is 15 residues. The CDR3 spells CASSEAGGGLYGYTF. In nucleotides, the CDR3 is TGTGCCAGCAGTGAAGCGGGAGGGGGCCTCTATGGCTACACCTTC.

The chain has TRBV5-6 and TRBJ2-5; the D call may be TRBD1 or TRBD2 (5 bases each). The CDR3 is 14 residues long. From germline, CDR1 is SGHDT and CDR2 YYEEEE. Trimming shortened V by 0 bases and J by 4 bases, and 10 bases separated the two germline ends. The CDR3 region is CASSLAGTIETQYF. The CDR3 nucleotides are TGTGCCAGCAGCTTGGCTGGGACGATAGAGACCCAGTACTTC. The variable domain in full, completed from reference TRBV5-6 and TRBJ2-5, reads DAGVTQSPTHLIKTRGQQVTLRCSPKSGHDTVSWYQQALGQGPQFIFQYYEEEERQRGNFPDRFSGHQFPNYSSELNVNALLLGDSALYLCASSLAGTIETQYFGPGTRLLVL.

The V call is TRBV21-1, the J call TRBJ2-7; TRBD1 was called by the table and not checked on the DNA. TRBV21-1 represents a pseudogene. The CDR3 spans 16 residues. CDR3 nucleotides: TGTGCCAGCAGCTCACTACAGGGGCCCAGCTCCTACGAGCAGTACTTC. Translation: CASSSLQGPSSYEQYF.

By its share, this clone is hyperexpanded (1% or more). The junction departs from germline at one end; a sequencing error may be responsible. The V and J genes are TRBV19 and TRBJ1-1; 7 nucleotides align to TRBD1. Germline V lookup: CDR1 LNHDA, CDR2 SQIVND (reference sequence). CDR3 size: 14 residues. CDR3 in amino acids: CASTIGGWDTEAFF. CDR3 DNA: TGTGCCAGTACTATAGGGGGCTGGGACACTGAAGCTTTCTTT.

CDR3: CASSVGQGNTGELFF. The CDR3 nucleotides are TGTGCCAGCAGTGTGGGGCAGGGGAACACCGGGGAGCTGTTTTTT. This chain links TRBV2 with TRBJ2-2; weak D call: TRBD1 (5 bases). Germline V CDR1 and CDR2: SNHLY, FYNNEI. V was cut by 4 bases and J by 1 base, with 10 bases left in between. The CDR3 runs 15 residues.

This rearrangement joins TRBV11-2 to TRBJ1-2; D is possibly TRBD1 (5 bases). CDR3 length: 18 amino acids. V was shortened by 0 bases and J by 8 bases, with 25 bases between the two germline ends. CDR1 is SGHAT, CDR2 FQNNGV, per germline. CDR3 region: CASSLDNGREILLGGYTF. DNA for the CDR3: TGTGCCAGCAGCTTAGATAACGGCAGGGAAATTCTACTGGGAGGCTACACCTTC.

A single count supports this clone. This chain joins TRBV5-8 and TRBJ1-5; TRBD1 is a possible D gene (6 bases). CDR3 length: 15 amino acids. CDR1 is SGHTS and CDR2 is YDEGEE in the germline V gene. Between the trimmed V and J ends, which lost 0 bases and 6 bases, there was a span of 13 bases. The CDR3 sequence: CASSLEGRGGQPQHF. CDR3 nucleotide sequence: TGTGCCAGCAGCTTGGAGGGCAGGGGCGGTCAGCCCCAGCATTTT.

The V call is TRBV7-9, the J call TRBJ2-1; 9 nucleotides line up with TRBD2. In germline, CDR1 is SEHNR, CDR2 FQNEAQ (reference sequence). The ends lost 5 bases at V and 4 bases at J; junction bases unmatched: 3. The CDR3 is 14 amino acids. In DNA form, the CDR3 reads TGTGCCAGCAGCCCTAGCGGGGTGTACAATGAGCAGTTCTTC. It codes for CASSPSGVYNEQFF.

This clone has just one count. The V and J genes are TRBV7-9 and TRBJ2-1; possible D gene TRBD2, 6 bases. There are 17 residues in the CDR3. CDR1 is SEHNR and CDR2 is FQNEAQ in the germline V gene (reference sequence). V was clipped by 0 bases and J by 9 bases, with 21 bases between them. The CDR3, as DNA: TGTGCCAGCAGCTTAGCGTTAGGGACTTCCTCCGGGGGTGAGCAGTTCTTC. Protein: CASSLALGTSSGGEQFF. The full variable domain, completed using reference TRBV7-9 and TRBJ2-1, is DTGVSQNPRHKITKRGQNVTFRCDPISEHNRLYWYRQTLGQGPEFLTYFQNEAQLEKSRLLSDRFSAERPKGSFSTLEIQRTEQGDSAMYLCASSLALGTSSGGEQFFGPGTRLTVL.

This sequence joins TRBV4-2 and TRBJ1-4; tentative D call: TRBD1 (6 bases). The germline CDR1 and CDR2 sequences are LGHNA and YNFKEQ. The CDR3 is 15 residues long. Trimming stripped 3 bases from V and 3 bases from J, with 11 bases between. In DNA, the CDR3 is TGTGCCAGCAGCCAGGTACAGGGAGCTAATGAAAAACTGTTTTTT. Residues: CASSQVQGANEKLFF.

This chain uses TRBV6-4 with TRBJ2-3; D is unresolved. V lost 4 bases and J 5 bases, leaving 13 bases between the germline ends. Germline assignment: CDR1 MRHNA and CDR2 SNTAGT. This CDR3 has 14 amino acids. The CDR3: CASSVATGVDTQYF. The CDR3 DNA is TGTGCCAGCAGTGTCGCGACCGGAGTAGATACGCAGTATTTT.